This entry lists 5 T cell receptor beta chains sequenced from one sample in a study of blood T cell repertoires in COVID-19. TCRdb keeps only in-frame clones here, not all; method: immunoSEQ multiplex PCR. The sample has roughly 190,000 clones, about 86% seen once; the top ten hold about 10%. The sequencing sample was made of peripheral blood. The receptors originated from a woman aged 60-75 years with COVID-19, enrolled during active disease.

This clone was recorded once. V and J are TRBV27 and TRBJ1-2; unclear D gene. The CDR3 has 13 amino acids. CDR1 and CDR2 from the germline V gene are MNHEY and SMNVEV (reference sequence). V lost 2 bases and J 5 bases, leaving 9 bases between the germline ends. The CDR3 DNA reads as TGTGCCAGCAGTTTACGCGGTTTTTATGGCTACACCTTC. Protein sequence: CASSLRGFYGYTF.

The chain employs TRBV9 and TRBJ2-7; D is unclear. Per the germline V gene, CDR1 is SGDLS and CDR2 is YYNGEE. This CDR3 is 13 amino acids long. V gave up 0 bases and J gave up 6 bases, with 10 bases separating them. This chain's CDR3 is CASSVVKYGEQYF. The DNA of the CDR3 is TGTGCCAGCAGCGTAGTCAAGTACGGCGAGCAGTACTTC.

The chain couples TRBV10-3 to TRBJ2-7, with TRBD1 identical over 10 bases. Per germline, CDR1 ENHRY and CDR2 SYGVKD. V lost 2 bases to trimming and J lost 2 bases; unmatched junction nucleotides: 6. The CDR3 has 16 amino acids. CDR3 nucleotide sequence: TGTGCCATCAGTGAGCGGACAGGGGGTGCCACCTACGAGCAGTACTTC. It translates to CAISERTGGATYEQYF.

This clone showed up just once. The J gene is TRBJ1-4, the V gene TRBV27; D is unresolved. Germline V CDR1 and CDR2: MNHEY, SMNVEV (reference sequence). Trimming removed 9 bases from V and 7 bases from J, with 15 bases in between. The CDR3 runs to 13 residues. CDR3 protein: CASGRAEREKLFF. The CDR3 DNA reads TGTGCCAGTGGGAGGGCAGAGCGTGAAAAACTGTTTTTT.

The rearrangement uses TRBV7-9 and TRBJ2-7; D might be TRBD2 (5 bases). This CDR3 has 14 residues. V lost 1 base to trimming and J lost 3 bases, with 10 bases between them. Germline V gene data show CDR1 as SEHNR and CDR2 as FQNEAQ (reference sequence). The CDR3 region is CASSLVSGIYEQYF. The CDR3 DNA reads TGTGCCAGCAGCTTAGTTTCCGGGATCTACGAGCAGTACTTC. The complete variable domain, with remaining parts taken from reference TRBV7-9 and TRBJ2-7, reads DTGVSQNPRHKITKRGQNVTFRCDPISEHNRLYWYRQTLGQGPEFLTYFQNEAQLEKSRLLSDRFSAERPKGSFSTLEIQRTEQGDSAMYLCASSLVSGIYEQYFGPGTRLTVT.